Shown below are 30 T cell receptor beta chains from a single sample sequenced in a study of blood T cell repertoires in COVID-19. The repertoire was sequenced with immunoSEQ multiplex PCR; TCRdb's copy has only in-frame clones and lacks some. The repertoire holds hundreds of thousands of clones, 75% to 90% seen once, with around 0.87% in the top ten. Material: PBMCs or T cells enriched from blood (not recorded which). These receptors came from a man aged 50 to 60 who had been exposed to COVID-19.

This clone was observed a single time. The chain is built from TRBV5-1 and TRBJ2-2, with a weak D call TRBD2 (5 bases). Deletions cut 2 bases from V and 0 bases from J, with 11 bases between. Germline values: CDR1 SGHRS, CDR2 YFSETQ. The CDR3 length is 16 residues. The CDR3 protein is CASSFMRASNTGELFF. CDR3 bases: TGCGCCAGCAGCTTTATGAGGGCCTCGAACACCGGGGAGCTGTTTTTT. Full variable domain (missing parts from reference TRBV5-1 and TRBJ2-2): KAGVTQTPRYLIKTRGQQVTLSCSPISGHRSVSWYQQTPGQGLQFLFEYFSETQRNKGNFPGRFSGRQFSNSRSEMNVSTLELGDSALYLCASSFMRASNTGELFFGEGSRLTVL.

This clone was seen only once. This chain links TRBV11-3 with TRBJ2-2; a possible D gene is TRBD2 (5 bases). The CDR3 consists of 14 residues. Between the trimmed V and J ends, which lost 5 bases and 6 bases, there was a span of 13 bases. Germline CDR1 reads SGHNT; CDR2 reads YENEEA. CDR3 protein: CASSPSPGAGELFF. CDR3 DNA sequence: TGTGCCAGCAGCCCATCCCCCGGGGCCGGGGAGCTGTTTTTT.

The chain links TRBV19 to TRBJ1-5; TRBD1 aligns across 10 bases. The CDR3 sequence is 17 residues long. Germline-derived CDR1 and CDR2 are LNHDA and SQIVND (reference sequence). V was clipped by 5 bases and J by 6 bases; unmatched bases: 13. The CDR3 DNA sequence: TGTGCCAGTAGTTCTCCGACGGGACAGGGGAGAGGTCAGCCCCAGCATTTT. The encoded protein is CASSSPTGQGRGQPQHF.

The chain uses TRBV12-3 or TRBV12-4 and TRBJ1-5; no firm D call. V gave up 10 bases and J gave up 15 bases, with 16 bases separating them. This CDR3 contains 10 residues. The CDR3 DNA is TGTGCCAACCGGTGGGCTTCATCGCATTTT. Encoded protein: CANRWASSHF.

The chain combines TRBV27 with TRBJ1-4, with D possibly being TRBD1 (6 bases). Trimming removed 5 bases at V and 3 bases at J, with 10 bases between. Germline-derived CDR1 and CDR2 are MNHEY and SMNVEV (reference sequence). The CDR3 runs to 14 residues. The CDR3 is CASSLQGSNEKLFF. In DNA form, the CDR3 reads TGTGCCAGCAGTCTACAGGGATCTAATGAAAAACTGTTTTTT. Using reference TRBV27 and TRBJ1-4 for the parts outside the CDR3, the full variable domain is EAQVTQNPRYLITVTGKKLTVTCSQNMNHEYMSWYRQDPGLGLRQIYYSMNVEVTDKGDVPEGYKVSRKEKRNFPLILESPSPNQTSLYFCASSLQGSNEKLFFGSGTQLSVL.

There are a few counts of this clone. This chain uses TRBV5-1 with TRBJ1-5; 10 bases agree with TRBD1. The CDR3 contains 14 residues. In germline, CDR1 is SGHRS, CDR2 YFSETQ. J gave up 7 bases and V 9 bases, and 10 bases lay outside the gene matches. The CDR3 DNA is TGCGCCAACGACCGGGACAGGGGAGGGCAGCCCCAGCATTTT. Translation gives CANDRDRGGQPQHF.

This clone turned up a few times. Other DNA sequences in the sample encode the same CDR3. The rearrangement links TRBV12-3 or TRBV12-4 to TRBJ1-2, with TRBD1 as a possible D gene (5 bases). The V end lost 7 bases, the J end lost 8 bases, and 17 bases lay between the germline ends. This CDR3 region has 13 residues. CDR3 amino acids: CASTISQGKGYTF. DNA for the CDR3: TGTGCCAGCACCATATCTCAGGGTAAAGGCTACACCTTC.

This chain links TRBV7-4 with TRBJ2-3; D may correspond to TRBD1 or TRBD2 (9 bases each). Germline V gives CDR1 SGHVT, CDR2 SQSDAQ. The CDR3 sequence is 21 residues long. Deletions cut 5 bases from V and 5 bases from J, with 35 bases between. CDR3 in amino acids: CASSHRRTGDSAGGRGDTQYF. The CDR3 DNA is TGTGCCAGCAGCCACCGTAGGACAGGGGATTCAGCGGGGGGCCGGGGAGATACGCAGTATTTT.

The chain recombines TRBV6-2 or TRBV6-3 with TRBJ2-7; D might be TRBD2 (6 bases). The CDR3 length is 16 residues. Deletions cut 0 bases from V and 2 bases from J, with 14 bases between. Germline CDR1 is MNHEY and CDR2 is SVGEGT. CDR3 coding DNA: TGTGCCAGCAGTTACTCGGGGCGGGGACCCACCTACGAGCAGTACGTC. Amino acid sequence: CASSYSGRGPTYEQYV.

This clone occurred once. V usage is TRBV5-6 and J usage is TRBJ1-1, with unresolved D. Germline V gives CDR1 SGHDT, CDR2 YYEEEE. Trimming took off 0 bases at V and 4 bases at J, with 7 bases between the two ends. CDR3 length equals 13 residues. CDR3 nucleotide sequence: TGTGCCAGCAGCTTGGACTTGAGCACTGAAGCTTTCTTT. It specifies CASSLDLSTEAFF.

The chain uses TRBV5-1 and TRBJ2-5; 16 positions agree with TRBD2. The CDR3 is made up of 18 amino acids. Germline-derived CDR1 and CDR2 are SGHRS and YFSETQ. The J segment lost 2 bases and the V segment lost 0 bases, leaving 4 bases of the junction unmatched. The CDR3 DNA is TGCGCCAGCAGCTTGGCAGGGACTAGCGGGGGGGATCAAGAGACCCAGTACTTC. Amino acid sequence: CASSLAGTSGGDQETQYF.

The V and J genes are TRBV4-2 and TRBJ2-2; 7 bases agree with TRBD2. V lost 0 bases to trimming and J lost 0 bases; unmatched junction nucleotides: 7. The CDR3 is made up of 18 amino acids. CDR1 LGHNA and CDR2 YNFKEQ come from the germline V gene. CDR3 in amino acids: CASSQDGSGRSNTGELFF. CDR3 nucleotide sequence: TGTGCCAGCAGCCAAGATGGTAGCGGGCGTTCGAACACCGGGGAGCTGTTTTTT.

J is TRBJ2-2 and V is TRBV28; maybe TRBD1 (6 bases). The CDR3 is made up of 16 amino acids. Per germline, CDR1 MDHEN and CDR2 SYDVKM. Trimming stripped 4 bases from V and 4 bases from J, with 16 bases between. CDR3 in amino acids: CASSSPSGTFTGELFF. The CDR3, as DNA: TGTGCCAGCAGTTCGCCCTCCGGGACATTCACCGGGGAGCTGTTTTTT.

This chain connects TRBV10-3 to TRBJ1-2; weak D call: TRBD1 (5 bases). CDR1 and CDR2 from the germline V gene are ENHRY and SYGVKD. This CDR3 is built from 13 residues. Trimming removed 3 bases at V and 8 bases at J, with 13 bases between. The CDR3, as DNA: TGTGCCATCAGTGACCCGACAGCCACGGGCTACACCTTC. This sequence encodes CAISDPTATGYTF.

The chain joins TRBV5-1 to TRBJ1-3, with D uncertain. The germline gives CDR1 SGHRS, CDR2 YFSETQ. The CDR3 runs to 15 residues. The V end lost 0 bases, the J end lost 1 base, and 8 bases lay between the germline ends. The CDR3 loop is CASSLDPGSGNTIYF. CDR3 DNA sequence: TGCGCCAGCAGCTTGGATCCGGGGTCTGGAAACACCATATATTTT.

The rearrangement joins TRBV18 to TRBJ2-3; TRBD2 matches at 7 bases. CDR3 length equals 16 residues. J lost 2 bases, V lost 0 bases, and 5 bases had no gene match. The germline V gene encodes CDR1 KGHSH and CDR2 LQKENI. The CDR3 bases are TGTGCCAGCTCACCACCGGCTCTAGCGGCCACAGATACGCAGTATTTT. It is translated as CASSPPALAATDTQYF.

The chain couples TRBV4-1 to TRBJ2-7; 8 positions agree with TRBD1. The CDR3 runs to 16 residues. Germline CDR1 and CDR2: MGHRA and YSYEKL. V shed 5 bases, J shed 3 bases, and the junction held 12 bases outside the gene matches. The chain's CDR3 is CASSGLKGRGHYEQYF. As DNA, the CDR3 is TGCGCCAGCAGCGGTCTTAAGGGCAGGGGGCACTACGAGCAGTACTTC.

The chain carries TRBV5-1 and TRBJ2-5; D is ambiguous. CDR1 and CDR2 from the germline V gene are SGHRS and YFSETQ. V was cut by 0 bases and J by 3 bases, with 9 bases left in between. The CDR3 is 14 amino acids. CDR3 bases: TGCGCCAGCAGCTTGGGATTTGCGGAAGAGACCCAGTACTTC. This codes for CASSLGFAEETQYF.

In its sample, this clone was seen a few times. This chain links TRBV19 with TRBJ1-2, with D possibly being TRBD1 (6 bases). The CDR3 loop spans 13 amino acids. Germline loops: CDR1 LNHDA, CDR2 SQIVND (reference sequence). V lost 4 bases and J 0 bases, leaving 6 bases between the germline ends. For the CDR3, the DNA is TGTGCCAGTAGTACAGGGGCTAACTATGGCTACACCTTC. Protein: CASSTGANYGYTF.

The chain couples TRBV18 to TRBJ1-2; perhaps TRBD1 as D (5 bases). CDR3 length: 16 residues. The V end lost 0 bases, the J end lost 0 bases, and 11 bases lay between the germline ends. Germline CDR1 and CDR2: KGHSH and LQKENI. Here the CDR3 reads CASSPPGPGTNYGYTF. The CDR3 region has the DNA TGTGCCAGCTCACCACCCGGGCCAGGGACTAACTATGGCTACACCTTC.

The chain combines TRBV6-5 with TRBJ2-3, with D possibly being TRBD2 (5 bases). Trimming removed 0 bases at V and 6 bases at J, with 16 bases between. CDR3 length: 16 residues. CDR1 is MNHEY, CDR2 SVGAGI, per germline. This chain's CDR3 is CASSYSGGPPRDTQYF. In DNA, the CDR3 is TGTGCCAGCAGTTACTCAGGAGGACCGCCCCGGGATACGCAGTATTTT.

The chain uses TRBV5-1 and TRBJ1-1; TRBD1 agrees at 8 bases. This CDR3 comprises 13 residues. Trimming at V came to 5 bases and at J to 4 bases, leaving 4 bases not matched to a gene. Germline V gene lookup returns CDR1 SGHRS and CDR2 YFSETQ. CDR3: CASRNTGGTEAFF. DNA of the CDR3: TGCGCCAGCAGGAACACAGGGGGCACTGAAGCTTTCTTT.

The chain uses TRBV2 and TRBJ2-7; 8 bases are shared with TRBD2. This CDR3 is 13 amino acids long. Looked up from germline, CDR1 is SNHLY and CDR2 is FYNNEI. After removal of 9 bases from V and 4 bases from J, the junction contained 8 bases not matched to a gene. DNA of the CDR3: TGTGCCAGATCAGGCACTAGCGGTTACGAGCAGTACGTC. Translation gives CARSGTSGYEQYV.

The chain joins TRBV10-3 to TRBJ2-2; D might be TRBD1 (5 bases). The CDR3 has 14 amino acids. V lost 7 bases and J 0 bases, leaving 9 bases between the germline ends. The germline V gene encodes CDR1 ENHRY and CDR2 SYGVKD. CDR3 sequence: CAIKGAPNTGELFF. As DNA, the CDR3 is TGTGCCATCAAAGGGGCACCGAACACCGGGGAGCTGTTTTTT.

The chain employs TRBV25-1 and TRBJ2-7; 7 nucleotides align to TRBD2. With 4 bases clipped from V and 2 bases from J, the junction kept 11 bases outside the gene matches. The CDR3 spans 16 residues. The V gene's germline CDR1 is MGHDK and CDR2 SYGVNS. The CDR3 spells CASSGLPGGDPYEQYF. The CDR3, as DNA: TGTGCCAGCAGTGGCCTGCCGGGGGGAGATCCCTACGAGCAGTACTTC.

This clone was found many times. This chain links TRBV30 with TRBJ1-6; TRBD1 might be the D (5 bases). The germline CDR1 and CDR2 sequences are GTSNPN and SVGIG (reference sequence). The V gene lost 3 bases and the J gene lost 9 bases, with 12 bases spanning the gap. The CDR3 is made up of 13 amino acids. CDR3 sequence (DNA): TGTGCCTGGAGGCTGCAGGGTGTTTCACCCCTCCACTTT. Encoded protein: CAWRLQGVSPLHF.

The chain uses TRBV3-1 (or the pseudogene TRBV3-2) and TRBJ2-5, with 9 bases that match TRBD1. V lost 2 bases to trimming and J lost 3 bases; unmatched junction nucleotides: 4. Germline V gene lookup returns CDR1 LGHDT and CDR2 YNNKEL (reference sequence). The CDR3 totals 15 residues. This CDR3 reads CASSQWTGVEETQYF. In nucleotides, the CDR3 is TGTGCCAGCAGCCAATGGACAGGGGTTGAAGAGACCCAGTACTTC.

DNA for the CDR3: TGTGCCAGAATTGCAGCGGTAATCTACGGCTACACCTTC. It encodes CARIAAVIYGYTF. The genes are TRBV11-2 and TRBJ1-2; no definite D call. There are 13 residues in the CDR3. With 9 bases removed from V and 8 bases from J, the gap between germline ends came to 19 bases. CDR1 is SGHAT, CDR2 FQNNGV, per germline.

The rearrangement links TRBV27 to TRBJ2-5, with D unresolved. CDR1 is MNHEY and CDR2 is SMNVEV in the germline V gene (reference sequence). This CDR3 spans 14 amino acids. The V gene lost 3 bases and the J gene lost 0 bases, with 8 bases spanning the gap. This chain's CDR3 is CASSFRRDQETQYF. The CDR3, as DNA: TGTGCCAGCAGTTTTCGACGGGACCAAGAGACCCAGTACTTC.

The chain carries TRBV11-3 and TRBJ2-3; 8 nucleotides agree with TRBD2. The CDR3 has 17 residues. Germline lookup yields CDR1 SGHNT and CDR2 YENEEA. Losses at the gene ends were 0 bases for V and 3 bases for J; bases not matched to a gene: 8. The CDR3 DNA sequence: TGTGCCAGCAGCTTAGATGGGAGCGGGGGAAAAACAGATACGCAGTATTTT. Residues: CASSLDGSGGKTDTQYF. Filled out from reference TRBV11-3 and TRBJ2-3, the complete variable domain reads EAGVVQSPRYKIIEKKQPVAFWCNPISGHNTLYWYLQNLGQGPELLIRYENEEAVDDSQLPKDRFSAERLKGVDSTLKIQPAELGDSAVYLCASSLDGSGGKTDTQYFGPGTRLTVL.